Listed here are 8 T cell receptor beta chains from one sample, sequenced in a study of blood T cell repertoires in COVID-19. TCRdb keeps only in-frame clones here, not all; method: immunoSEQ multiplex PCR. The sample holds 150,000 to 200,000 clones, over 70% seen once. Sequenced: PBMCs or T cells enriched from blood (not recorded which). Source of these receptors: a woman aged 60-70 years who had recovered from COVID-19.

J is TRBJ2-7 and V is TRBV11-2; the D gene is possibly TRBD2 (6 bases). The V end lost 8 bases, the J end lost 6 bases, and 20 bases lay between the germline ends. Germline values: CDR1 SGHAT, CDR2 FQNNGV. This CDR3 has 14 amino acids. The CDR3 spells CASLESSVPGEQYF. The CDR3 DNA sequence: TGTGCCAGCCTGGAGTCTAGCGTCCCGGGCGAGCAGTACTTC.

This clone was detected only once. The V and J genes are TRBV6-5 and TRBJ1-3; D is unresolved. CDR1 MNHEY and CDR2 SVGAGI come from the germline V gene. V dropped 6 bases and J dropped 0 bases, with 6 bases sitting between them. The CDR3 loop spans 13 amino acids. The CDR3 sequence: CASRYISGNTIYF. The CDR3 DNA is TGTGCCAGCAGATATATCTCTGGAAACACCATATATTTT.

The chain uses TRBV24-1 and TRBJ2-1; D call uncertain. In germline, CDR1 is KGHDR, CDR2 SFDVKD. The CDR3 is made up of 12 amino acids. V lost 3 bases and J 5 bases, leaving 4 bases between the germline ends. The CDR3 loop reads CATSDVNNEQFF. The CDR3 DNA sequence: TGTGCCACCAGTGATGTAAACAATGAGCAGTTCTTC.

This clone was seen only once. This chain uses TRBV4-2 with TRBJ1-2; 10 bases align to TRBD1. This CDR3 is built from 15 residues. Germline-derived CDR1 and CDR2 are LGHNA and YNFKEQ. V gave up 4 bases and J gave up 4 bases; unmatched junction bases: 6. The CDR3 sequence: CASSRGQGVTYGYTF. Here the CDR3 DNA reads TGTGCCAGCAGCCGCGGACAGGGGGTAACCTATGGCTACACCTTC.

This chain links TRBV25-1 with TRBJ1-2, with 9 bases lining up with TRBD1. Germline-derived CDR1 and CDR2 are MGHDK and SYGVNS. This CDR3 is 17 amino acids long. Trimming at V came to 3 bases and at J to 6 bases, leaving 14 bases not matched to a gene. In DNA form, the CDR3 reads TGTGCCAGCAGTGACCACCCTCTTGGACAGGGGCGAGATGGCTACACCTTC. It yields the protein CASSDHPLGQGRDGYTF.

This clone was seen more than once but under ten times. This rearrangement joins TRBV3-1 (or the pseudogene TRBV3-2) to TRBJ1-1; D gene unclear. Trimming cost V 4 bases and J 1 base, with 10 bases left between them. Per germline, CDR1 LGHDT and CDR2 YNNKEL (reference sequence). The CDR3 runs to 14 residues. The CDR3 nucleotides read TGTGCCAGCAGCCTAAGTGAGGCGAACACTGAAGCTTTCTTT. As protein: CASSLSEANTEAFF.

The CDR3, as DNA: TGTGCCAGCAGCTTAGATCCCATGTGGGGGGAGGAGACAGATACGCAGTATTTT. It specifies CASSLDPMWGEETDTQYF. The chain has TRBV7-2 and TRBJ2-3; D is perhaps TRBD2 (6 bases). The CDR3 has 18 residues. Germline lookup yields CDR1 SGHTA and CDR2 FQGNSA. V gave up 1 base and J gave up 3 bases, with 20 bases separating them.

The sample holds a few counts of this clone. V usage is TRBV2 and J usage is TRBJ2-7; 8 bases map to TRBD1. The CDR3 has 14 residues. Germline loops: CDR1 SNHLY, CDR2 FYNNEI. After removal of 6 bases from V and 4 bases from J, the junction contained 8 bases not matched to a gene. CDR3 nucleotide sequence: TGTGCCAGCAGCGAACAGGGGGTTCTGTACGAGCAGTACTTC. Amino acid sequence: CASSEQGVLYEQYF.